This T cell receptor beta chain was captured by sequencing in a study of T cells in Graves' hyperthyroidism and ophthalmopathy. V was shortened by 0 bases and J by 8 bases, with 8 bases between the two germline ends. From germline, CDR1 is SGDLS and CDR2 YYNGEE. This CDR3 spans 12 amino acids. This clonotype was detected a few times. Patients were excluded because of uncontrolled infection, other autoimmune disease, pregnancy or lactation. Diagnoses rested on clinical symptoms, serum thyroxine and TRAb, thyroid ultrasound and orbital computed tomography. Amplified TCR beta CDR3 regions derived from RNA transcripts. The HTBI primer set served for first-round RT-PCR of the TCR CDR3. TCRdb reprocessed the multiplex PCR reads with MiXCR, giving one entry per CDR3 protein. The table lists around 490,000 distinct CDR3 sequences, about 20% of them singletons.

This chain connects TRBV9 to TRBJ1-2; tentatively, D is TRBD1 (5 bases). The source of this sequence is a man aged 40-49 years with Graves' ophthalmopathy. The sequenced sample consisted of blood. The CDR3 spells CASSVERGGYTF. In nucleotides, the CDR3 is TGTGCCAGCAGCGTAGAGAGGGGAGGCTACACCTTC.